These 6 T cell receptor beta chains were all obtained from the same sample, sequenced in a study of blood T cells in healthy people across ages. Sample-barcoded 5' priming and a J-beta primer mix drove a second PCR of 7 to 11 cycles. TCRdb used MiXCR to reprocess the 5' RACE reads, holding one entry per CDR3 protein. The sample records fewer than 1.5 million distinct CDR3 sequences, approximately 38% being singletons. Sample: blood. The receptor set was obtained from a woman aged 18-30 years in good health.

The chain uses TRBV7-8 and TRBJ2-3; 9 nucleotides line up with TRBD2. Germline lookup yields CDR1 SGHVS and CDR2 FQNEAQ. This CDR3 spans 16 amino acids. The junction had 6 bases not matched to a gene; V was cut back by 5 bases and J by 0 bases. CDR3 bases: TGTGCCAGCAGCAATAGCGGGGGAGCTAGCACAGATACGCAGTATTTT. Its protein is CASSNSGGASTDTQYF.

This clonotype was counted once. This rearrangement joins TRBV6-5 to TRBJ2-6; no firm D call. This CDR3 comprises 13 residues. Germline-derived CDR1 and CDR2 are MNHEY and SVGAGI. Trimming removed 7 bases from V and 4 bases from J, with 8 bases in between. CDR3 DNA: TGTGCCAGCACTCAGCGAGGGGCCAACGTCCTGACTTTC. It encodes CASTQRGANVLTF.

This clonotype has a count of ten or more. This chain joins TRBV5-1 and TRBJ2-1; D not certain. Trimming left V 0 bases short and J 1 base short, with 8 bases between. Germline loops: CDR1 SGHRS, CDR2 YFSETQ. This CDR3 has 15 residues. The CDR3 bases are TGCGCCAGCAGCTTGGCCGCAACATCCTACAATGAGCAGTTCTTC. Translation gives CASSLAATSYNEQFF.

The genes are TRBV6-1 and TRBJ2-3; D is uncertain. Trimming took off 3 bases at V and 9 bases at J, with 10 bases between the two ends. This CDR3 is built from 12 residues. CDR1 MNHNS and CDR2 SASEGT come from the germline V gene. In nucleotides, the CDR3 is TGTGCCAGCAGTGAGCGTCTAGGGACGCAGTATTTT. Its translation is CASSERLGTQYF.

The CDR3 region is CASSEEEGPNYGYTF. The CDR3 DNA is TGTGCCAGCAGTGAAGAGGAGGGTCCTAACTATGGCTACACCTTC. The V and J genes are TRBV6-1 and TRBJ1-2; D is unclear. The V end lost 1 base, the J end lost 0 bases, and 9 bases lay between the germline ends. Per germline, CDR1 MNHNS and CDR2 SASEGT. The CDR3 length is 15 residues.

This clonotype turned up a few times. This sequence joins TRBV4-1 and TRBJ1-2; 12 bases line up with TRBD1. Trimming at V came to 0 bases and at J to 3 bases, leaving 11 bases not matched to a gene. The CDR3 totals 19 residues. Germline assignment: CDR1 MGHRA and CDR2 YSYEKL. The CDR3 region is CASSQEQGTGGLLDYGYTF. The CDR3 DNA sequence: TGCGCCAGCAGCCAAGAGCAAGGGACAGGGGGCCTTCTTGACTATGGCTACACCTTC.